The present TCR beta chain was sequenced within a study of T cell responses to AZD1222 COVID-19 vaccine. The germline V gene encodes CDR1 SGDLS and CDR2 YYNGEE. The CDR3 runs to 13 residues. V lost 3 bases to trimming and J lost 0 bases, with 6 bases between them. Measured with immunoSEQ multiplex PCR; TCRdb has only the in-frame clones, and not every one. The sample lists some 130,000 clones; over 90% were seen once. The J gene is TRBJ1-2, the V gene TRBV9; D not resolved. The sequence was obtained from an adult in good health. Sequenced here: peripheral blood, sampled on day 0 of AZD1222 vaccination. The CDR3 here is CASSEGPNYGYTF. The CDR3 coding sequence is TGTGCCAGCAGCGAGGGCCCTAACTATGGCTACACCTTC.